The clone carrying this T cell receptor (beta chain) was seen once. Its antigen remains unknown. The V and J ends lost 4 bases and 3 bases, in that order; junction bases with no gene match: 7. Germline V CDR1 and CDR2: SGHRS, YFSETQ. The CDR3 contains 14 residues. The table came from immunoSEQ multiplex PCR; TCRdb's copy has only in-frame clones and leaves some out. The sample carries 110,000 or so clones, approximately 90% recorded once. The record originates from a study of cytomegalovirus exposure and HLA in healthy donors. Overall study results and limits: The study recorded 164 TCR beta chains that were cytomegalovirus-associated. First-cohort TCR clusters were later found to tend to co-occur in the 120 or so validation repertoires. Most TCR sequences were seen very rarely across donors, but some public TCRs occurred in many.

The sample comprised PBMCs. The sequence derives from a young man in good health and CMV-seronegative. V is TRBV5-1 and J is TRBJ2-7, with TRBD1 identical over 7 bases. The CDR3, as DNA: TGCGCCAGCAGCCAGGACAGGAAATACTACGAGCAGTACTTC. It codes for CASSQDRKYYEQYF.